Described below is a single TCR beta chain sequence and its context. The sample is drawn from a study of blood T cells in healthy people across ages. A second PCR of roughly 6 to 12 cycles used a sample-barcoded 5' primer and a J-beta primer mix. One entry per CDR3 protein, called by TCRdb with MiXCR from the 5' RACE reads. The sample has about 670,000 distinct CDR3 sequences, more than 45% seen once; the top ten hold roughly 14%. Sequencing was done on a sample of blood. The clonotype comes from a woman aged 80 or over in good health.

CDR3 amino acids: CASSSGQGGYGYTF. CDR3 DNA: TGTGCCAGCAGTTCGGGACAGGGAGGCTATGGCTACACCTTC. This chain joins TRBV6-5 and TRBJ1-2; 9 nucleotides align to TRBD1. There are 14 residues in the CDR3. The J segment lost 4 bases and the V segment lost 4 bases, leaving 4 bases of the junction unmatched. CDR1 MNHEY and CDR2 SVGAGI come from the germline V gene.